Listed here are 2 T cell receptor beta chains from one sample, sequenced in a study of T cells in Graves' hyperthyroidism and ophthalmopathy. Amplification targeted TCR beta CDR3 regions from RNA transcripts. In the first-round RT-PCR of the TCR CDR3, the HTBI primer set was used. MiXCR, applied by TCRdb to the multiplex PCR reads, yields one record per CDR3 protein. The sample comprises roughly 550,000 distinct CDR3 sequences, 16% of which are singletons, and 25% to 30% rests with the top ten. The sample comprised blood. These receptors came from a woman younger than 45 with Graves' ophthalmopathy.

The chain recombines TRBV15 with TRBJ2-7; tentative D call: TRBD1 (5 bases). V was cut by 0 bases and J by 2 bases, with 11 bases left in between. The germline V gene has CDR1 LNHNV and CDR2 YYDKDF (reference sequence). This CDR3 is 15 amino acids long. CDR3: CATSRDWQGAYEQYF. CDR3 in DNA: TGTGCCACCAGCAGAGACTGGCAGGGCGCCTACGAGCAGTACTTC.

This clonotype has ten or more counts. The rearrangement joins TRBV28 to TRBJ2-5, with D possibly matching TRBD1 (6 bases). The CDR3 runs to 13 residues. The V end was cut by 3 bases, the J end by 6 bases, with 11 bases between. Germline values: CDR1 MDHEN, CDR2 SYDVKM. DNA of the CDR3: TGTGCCAGCAGTTTCGGCAGGGGAAAGACCCAGTACTTC. It is translated as CASSFGRGKTQYF.